The 9 T cell receptor beta chains given below trace back to one sample, sequenced in a study of T cells in Graves' hyperthyroidism and ophthalmopathy. The CDR3 regions of TCR beta were amplified from RNA transcripts. HTBI primers were employed in a first-round RT-PCR of the TCR CDR3. TCRdb recomputed calls from the multiplex PCR reads with MiXCR, one row per CDR3 protein. The table records around 580,000 distinct CDR3 sequences, more than 45% of them present only once. The material sequenced was peripheral blood or thyroid tissue (not recorded which). Every receptor here comes from a woman aged 18 to 35 with Graves' hyperthyroidism.

This clonotype was counted many times. The J gene is TRBJ1-5, the V gene TRBV9; D is ambiguous. Germline V gene data show CDR1 as SGDLS and CDR2 as YYNGEE. The CDR3 runs 14 residues. V gave up 0 bases and J gave up 0 bases, with 4 bases separating them. CDR3 sequence (DNA): TGTGCCAGCAGCGTAGGGGATAGCAATCAGCCCCAGCATTTT. Translated: CASSVGDSNQPQHF.

This clonotype was counted ten times or more. The chain combines TRBV20-1 with TRBJ1-2; D is unresolved. The CDR3 extends over 14 amino acids. V shed 5 bases and J shed 3 bases, with 16 bases lying between them. The germline V gene encodes CDR1 DFQATT and CDR2 SNEGSKA (reference sequence). The CDR3 DNA reads TGCAGTGCTTCACGGACCGCCCTGGACTATGGCTACACCTTC. Protein product: CSASRTALDYGYTF.

This rearrangement joins TRBV30 to TRBJ1-4; a weak D match, TRBD1 (6 bases). This CDR3 has 14 residues. Trimming took off 1 base at V and 7 bases at J, with 13 bases between the two ends. The germline CDR1 and CDR2 sequences are GTSNPN and SVGIG (reference sequence). CDR3 loop: CAWSAAGGREKLFF. As DNA, the CDR3 is TGTGCCTGGAGTGCGGCGGGGGGCCGTGAAAAACTGTTTTTT.

With respect to this clonotype: This clone may be a read error of a much larger clone one base away. The chain employs TRBV11-2 and TRBJ2-7, with D uncertain. CDR3 length equals 14 residues. From germline, CDR1 is SGHAT and CDR2 FQNNGV. This CDR3 is CASSSRSNSYEEYF. In DNA form, the CDR3 reads TGTGCCAGCAGCTCTAGGTCCAACTCCTACGAGGAGTACTTC. Variable domain in full (rest from reference TRBV11-2 and TRBJ2-7): EAGVAQSPRYKIIEKRQSVAFWCNPISGHATLYWYQQILGQGPKLLIQFQNNGVVDDSQLPKDRFSAERLKGVDSTLKIQPAKLEDSAVYLCASSSRSNSYEEYFGPGTRLTVT.

This clonotype was detected many times. This chain links TRBV19 with TRBJ1-3; possibly TRBD1 for D (6 bases). This CDR3 has 17 amino acids. Germline CDR1 and CDR2: LNHDA and SQIVND (reference sequence). Trimming took 9 bases from V and 0 from J, leaving 21 bases between them. CDR3 DNA sequence: TGTGCCAGCGGGGGGGGCACAGGGCCTTACTCTGGAAACACCATATATTTT. Translation gives CASGGGTGPYSGNTIYF.

The CDR3 reads CASSLAMGQETQYF. DNA of the CDR3: TGTGCCAGCAGCTTGGCCATGGGGCAAGAGACCCAGTACTTC. The J gene is TRBJ2-5, the V gene TRBV5-6; D is unclear. Between the trimmed V and J ends, which lost 0 bases and 2 bases, there was a span of 8 bases. This CDR3 contains 14 residues. CDR1 and CDR2 from the germline V gene are SGHDT and YYEEEE.

In this sample, this clonotype turned up many times. The chain combines TRBV14 with TRBJ2-1; no reliable D call. Trimming took 1 base from V and 7 from J, leaving 5 bases between them. Germline loops: CDR1 SGHDN, CDR2 FVKESK. There are 12 residues in the CDR3. CDR3 bases: TGTGCCAGCAGCCAAGGAGGTAATGAGCAGTTCTTC. It is translated as CASSQGGNEQFF.

This clonotype showed up just a few times. The gene calls are TRBV2 and TRBJ2-1; possible D gene TRBD2, 6 bases. Trimming removed 6 bases at V and 2 bases at J, with 11 bases between. The CDR3 covers 14 residues. Germline-derived CDR1 and CDR2 are SNHLY and FYNNEI. The CDR3 loop reads CASRDSGAYNEQFF. The CDR3 nucleotides are TGTGCCAGCAGGGATAGCGGAGCCTACAATGAGCAGTTCTTC. Supplemented by reference TRBV2 and TRBJ2-1, the full variable domain reads EPEVTQTPSHQVTQMGQEVILRCVPISNHLYFYWYRQILGQKVEFLVSFYNNEISEKSEIFDDQFSVERPDGSNFTLKIRSTKLEDSAMYFCASRDSGAYNEQFFGPGTRLTVL.

The chain has TRBV24-1 and TRBJ1-5; D is possibly TRBD1 (5 bases). Deletions cut 6 bases from V and 6 bases from J, with 14 bases between. Germline V gives CDR1 KGHDR, CDR2 SFDVKD. The CDR3 spans 14 residues. CDR3 protein: CATSYSGGIQPQHF. The CDR3 nucleotides are TGTGCCACCAGTTACTCGGGGGGGATTCAGCCCCAGCATTTT.